A single sample gave rise to the 24 T cell receptor beta chains below, sequenced in a study of shared clonotypes between healthy human individuals. Terminally differentiated effector memory CD45RA+ cells were excluded by CCR7 positive selection of CD45RO-negative cells. Assay used: immunoSEQ multiplex PCR; TCRdb lists only in-frame clones, some missing. In the table there are under 850,000 clones, roughly 92% of which are singletons. The sequenced sample was naive CD8+ T cells sorted from blood. The receptors stem from a man aged 25 to 45 in good health.

The rearrangement uses TRBV4-1 and TRBJ2-1, with TRBD2 matching over 7 bases. Losses at the gene ends were 1 base for V and 8 bases for J; bases not matched to a gene: 8. CDR3 length: 15 amino acids. Germline CDR1 MGHRA, CDR2 YSYEKL. The CDR3 here is CASSQVGRELDEQFF. The CDR3 DNA follows: TGCGCCAGCAGCCAAGTAGGGCGGGAGCTCGATGAGCAGTTCTTC.

V and J are TRBV2 and TRBJ2-6; possibly TRBD1 for D (5 bases). The CDR3 length is 15 residues. CDR1 and CDR2 from the germline V gene are SNHLY and FYNNEI. Trimming took 6 bases from V and 3 from J, leaving 12 bases between them. Written as DNA, the CDR3 is TGTGCCAGCAGAGGAAGGGGCGGTGGGGCCAACGTCCTGACTTTC. It is translated as CASRGRGGGANVLTF.

J is TRBJ2-1 and V is TRBV13; weak D call: TRBD2 (5 bases). CDR1 and CDR2 from the germline V gene are PRHDT and FYEKMQ (reference sequence). V dropped 2 bases and J dropped 9 bases, with 23 bases sitting between them. The CDR3 runs 17 residues. The CDR3 DNA reads TGTGCCAGCAGCTTAACGGACTCTCGGGCAGGAATTAGTGAGCAGTTCTTC. Translated: CASSLTDSRAGISEQFF.

The gene calls are TRBV7-8 and TRBJ2-5; TRBD1 agrees at 9 bases. The CDR3 is 14 amino acids. Germline V lookup: CDR1 SGHVS, CDR2 FQNEAQ. With 5 bases clipped from V and 5 bases from J, the junction kept 6 bases outside the gene matches. CDR3: CASSQRQGGETQYF. CDR3 coding DNA: TGTGCCAGCAGCCAAAGACAGGGGGGGGAGACCCAGTACTTC.

The rearrangement links TRBV4-3 to TRBJ2-7, with TRBD2 identical over 12 bases. J lost 7 bases, V lost 4 bases, and 8 bases had no gene match. The germline CDR1 and CDR2 sequences are LGHNA and YSLEER. This CDR3 is 15 amino acids long. The CDR3 region has the DNA TGCGCCAGCAGCCCTCTAGCGGGAGGGCCGCAGGAGCAGTACTTC. Its protein is CASSPLAGGPQEQYF.

This rearrangement joins TRBV4-1 to TRBJ2-2; D unclear. Looked up from germline, CDR1 is MGHRA and CDR2 is YSYEKL. The V end was cut by 0 bases, the J end by 3 bases, with 8 bases between. The CDR3 has 15 residues. Written as DNA, the CDR3 is TGCGCCAGCAGCCAAGATCCCGGGTACACCGGGGAGCTGTTTTTT. Protein sequence: CASSQDPGYTGELFF.

The V and J genes are TRBV6-5 and TRBJ2-5; D call uncertain. The closer fit of TRBJ2-7 to the DNA end suggests the J call may be wrong. Germline V gene sequence: CDR1 MNHEY, CDR2 SVGAGI. The CDR3 is 14 residues long. CDR3 loop: CASSYSDGTYEQYF. As DNA, the CDR3 is TGTGCCAGCAGTTACTCAGACGGTACCTACGAGCAGTACTTC.

The chain uses TRBV5-6 and TRBJ2-7, with TRBD2 matching 14 bases. Germline assignment: CDR1 SGHDT and CDR2 YYEEEE. Trimming took 3 bases from V and 4 from J; bases not matched to a gene: 6. The CDR3 length is 16 residues. CDR3 DNA sequence: TGTGCCAGCAGCTCGGGACTAGCGGGAGACTCTTACGAGCAGTACTTC. Translation gives CASSSGLAGDSYEQYF.

The V call is TRBV4-1, the J call TRBJ1-4; TRBD1 matches at 7 bases. The CDR3 is made up of 12 amino acids. CDR1 is MGHRA and CDR2 is YSYEKL in the germline V gene. V shed 4 bases, J shed 11 bases, and the junction held 4 bases outside the gene matches. The CDR3 sequence: CASSPDREKLFF. DNA for the CDR3: TGCGCCAGCAGCCCCGACAGGGAGAAACTGTTTTTT.

This chain connects TRBV19 to TRBJ2-7; TRBD2 aligns across 8 bases. Germline V lookup: CDR1 LNHDA, CDR2 SQIVND (reference sequence). The CDR3 runs 15 residues. The ends lost 3 bases at V and 4 bases at J; junction bases unmatched: 8. CDR3 sequence: CASSMPAAGVYEQYF. The CDR3 coding sequence is TGTGCCAGTAGTATGCCCGCAGCGGGGGTATACGAGCAGTACTTC. Filled out from reference TRBV19 and TRBJ2-7, the complete variable domain reads DGGITQSPKYLFRKEGQNVTLSCEQNLNHDAMYWYRQDPGQGLRLIYYSQIVNDFQKGDIAEGYSVSREKKESFPLTVTSAQKNPTAFYLCASSMPAAGVYEQYFGPGTRLTVT.

The chain links TRBV4-1 to TRBJ2-1; TRBD2 matches 8 bases. Trimming took 4 bases from V and 1 from J; bases not matched to a gene: 3. The CDR3 contains 15 residues. Germline CDR1 and CDR2: MGHRA and YSYEKL. The CDR3 DNA is TGCGCCAGCAGCCCGGGACTAGAATCCTACAATGAGCAGTTCTTC. Protein: CASSPGLESYNEQFF.

Here the CDR3 reads CSAEDLRDEQYF. CDR3 in DNA: TGCAGCGCCGAGGATCTACGGGACGAGCAGTACTTC. V gene TRBV29-1 combines with J gene TRBJ2-7; D gene uncertain. The CDR3 is 12 residues long. Trimming cost V 7 bases and J 5 bases, with 15 bases left between them. CDR1 and CDR2 from the germline V gene are SQVTM and ANQGSEA.

J is TRBJ2-1 and V is TRBV27, with a weak D call TRBD1 (6 bases). This CDR3 has 19 amino acids. Germline CDR1 reads MNHEY; CDR2 reads SMNVEV (reference sequence). Trimming stripped 2 bases from V and 5 bases from J, with 25 bases between. The CDR3 is CASSLAHTKTGYVDNEQFF. CDR3 DNA sequence: TGTGCCAGCAGTTTAGCACACACCAAAACAGGGTACGTGGACAATGAGCAGTTCTTC.

This clone was detected a few times. The chain links TRBV27 to TRBJ2-7; D call uncertain. Germline assignment: CDR1 MNHEY and CDR2 SMNVEV (reference sequence). The CDR3 runs to 15 residues. Deletions cut 5 bases from V and 2 bases from J, with 16 bases between. CDR3 amino acids: CASSTAKTGTYEQYF. The CDR3 DNA follows: TGTGCCAGCAGTACAGCAAAAACGGGCACCTACGAGCAGTACTTC.

V and J are TRBV7-2 and TRBJ1-5; 9 nucleotides align to TRBD1. The CDR3 totals 15 residues. V lost 3 bases and J lost 2; bases outside the gene matches: 2. The germline V gene encodes CDR1 SGHTA and CDR2 FQGNSA. Here the CDR3 reads CASSLTGGGNQPQHF. The CDR3 DNA follows: TGTGCCAGCAGCTTGACAGGGGGTGGCAATCAGCCCCAGCATTTT. Full variable domain (missing parts from reference TRBV7-2 and TRBJ1-5): GAGVSQSPSNKVTEKGKDVELRCDPISGHTALYWYRQSLGQGLEFLIYFQGNSAPDKSGLPSDRFSAERTGGSVSTLTIQRTQQEDSAVYLCASSLTGGGNQPQHFGDGTRLSIL.

The chain carries TRBV7-9 and TRBJ2-3; D not resolved. The CDR3 is 18 amino acids. Germline assignment: CDR1 SEHNR and CDR2 FQNEAQ (reference sequence). V gave up 3 bases and J gave up 2 bases, with 21 bases separating them. CDR3 loop: CASSLAGLSRLVTDTQYF. The CDR3 nucleotides are TGTGCCAGCAGCTTGGCCGGGCTATCCCGATTGGTCACAGATACGCAGTATTTT.

V usage is TRBV5-4 and J usage is TRBJ1-2; 8 bases are shared with TRBD1. This CDR3 is built from 14 residues. The junction had 5 bases not matched to a gene; V was cut back by 1 base and J by 6 bases. Germline values: CDR1 SGHNT, CDR2 YYREEE (reference sequence). CDR3 in DNA: TGTGCCAGCAGCTTGTGGACAGGGCCGGATGGCTACACCTTC. This translates into CASSLWTGPDGYTF.

The chain recombines TRBV5-4 with TRBJ2-3; no clear D. Germline V CDR1 and CDR2: SGHNT, YYREEE (reference sequence). The CDR3 contains 12 residues. V was trimmed by 1 base and J by 2 bases, leaving 2 bases between them. This CDR3 reads CASSLTTDTQYF. CDR3 nucleotide sequence: TGTGCCAGCAGCTTGACCACAGATACGCAGTATTTT.

The gene calls are TRBV29-1 and TRBJ2-3; D remains ambiguous. Germline V gene sequence: CDR1 SQVTM, CDR2 ANQGSEA. This CDR3 has 12 residues. V dropped 1 base and J dropped 4 bases, with 6 bases sitting between them. Here the CDR3 reads CSVEGVPDTQYF. CDR3 sequence (DNA): TGCAGCGTTGAAGGGGTCCCAGATACGCAGTATTTT.

This clone was seen once. This chain uses TRBV7-9 with TRBJ1-3; 7 bases are a match to TRBD1. The CDR3 length is 16 residues. Trimming cost V 5 bases and J 0 bases; bases outside gene matches: 7. Germline CDR1 is SEHNR and CDR2 is FQNEAQ (reference sequence). The CDR3, as DNA: TGTGCCAGCAGCAGGACAGGAACACCCTCTGGAAACACCATATATTTT. Translated, it gives CASSRTGTPSGNTIYF.

The chain links TRBV2 to TRBJ1-1; D perhaps matches TRBD1 (6 bases). The V end lost 5 bases, the J end lost 6 bases, and 19 bases lay between the germline ends. The CDR3 loop spans 15 amino acids. The germline CDR1 and CDR2 sequences are SNHLY and FYNNEI. DNA of the CDR3: TGTGCCAGCAGTTTAGAGACAAAGGGGGTCCCTGAAGCTTTCTTT. Its translation: CASSLETKGVPEAFF.

This clone came up once. The rearrangement links TRBV27 to TRBJ2-7, with 9 bases that match TRBD1. CDR3 length: 15 residues. Per the germline V gene, CDR1 is MNHEY and CDR2 is SMNVEV (reference sequence). The J segment lost 4 bases and the V segment lost 4 bases, leaving 8 bases of the junction unmatched. CDR3 bases: TGTGCCAGCAGTTCCACAGGGGGCGCAGGGTACGAGCAGTACTTC. Its translation: CASSSTGGAGYEQYF.

This clone was counted a single time. The genes are TRBV18 and TRBJ2-5; TRBD2 is a possible D gene (7 bases). The V end lost 0 bases, the J end lost 0 bases, and 11 bases lay between the germline ends. Germline CDR1 and CDR2: KGHSH and LQKENI. The CDR3 runs 16 residues. CDR3 DNA sequence: TGTGCCAGCTCACCACCAGCGGGACACAACCAAGAGACCCAGTACTTC. Translating it yields CASSPPAGHNQETQYF.

With respect to this clone: The identical CDR3 is also encoded by other nucleotide sequences in the sample. V and J are TRBV27 and TRBJ2-1, with 14 bases identical to TRBD2. Germline values: CDR1 MNHEY, CDR2 SMNVEV (reference sequence). Trimming cost V 5 bases and J 3 bases; bases outside gene matches: 3. This CDR3 comprises 16 residues. CDR3 sequence reads: CASSLGTSGSYNEQFF. As DNA, the CDR3 is TGTGCCAGCAGTCTGGGGACTAGCGGGAGCTACAATGAGCAGTTCTTC.